Below are 12 T cell receptor beta chains sequenced from a single sample in a study of cytomegalovirus exposure and HLA in healthy donors. The assay was immunoSEQ multiplex PCR, and TCRdb's table has in-frame clones only and misses some. The sample lists roughly 150,000 clones, 85% to 90% occurring once. Sequencing was carried out using PBMCs. These receptor sequences come from a woman aged 18-30 years in good health and CMV-seropositive.

CDR3 nucleotide sequence: TGTGCCAGCAGCTTAGGTGGACACTCTGGGGCCAACGTCCTGACTTTC. Translated: CASSLGGHSGANVLTF. The rearrangement joins TRBV7-8 to TRBJ2-6, with TRBD1 as a possible D gene (5 bases). Looked up from germline, CDR1 is SGHVS and CDR2 is FQNEAQ. The V gene lost 1 base and the J gene lost 0 bases, with 7 bases spanning the gap. There are 16 residues in the CDR3.

CDR3 nucleotide sequence: TGTGCCAGCAGCTTGGAGGCTAGCGGGCTTACAGATACGCAGTATTTT. It specifies CASSLEASGLTDTQYF. V and J are TRBV5-4 and TRBJ2-3; 8 bases match TRBD2. Germline V gene lookup returns CDR1 SGHNT and CDR2 YYREEE (reference sequence). Unmatched junction bases numbered 6, after V lost 0 bases and J lost 3 bases. The CDR3 consists of 16 residues.

The genes are TRBV20-1 and TRBJ2-1; tentatively, D is TRBD2 (6 bases). Trimming removed 8 bases at V and 10 bases at J, with 15 bases between. Germline loops: CDR1 DFQATT, CDR2 SNEGSKA (reference sequence). There are 11 residues in the CDR3. CDR3 bases: TGCAGTAGTGCGTCGGAGGGGGAGCAGTTCTTC. Its protein product is CSSASEGEQFF.

The CDR3 region has the DNA TGTGCCAGCAGTCAGGGGCCCACTGAAGCTTTCTTT. Its translation: CASSQGPTEAFF. V gene TRBV6-1 combines with J gene TRBJ1-1, with D possibly TRBD1 on 6 matching bases. Trimming removed 5 bases at V and 4 bases at J, with 8 bases between. Germline V gene lookup returns CDR1 MNHNS and CDR2 SASEGT. The CDR3 is made up of 12 amino acids.

V gene TRBV6-5 combines with J gene TRBJ1-1; D not certain. CDR1 MNHEY and CDR2 SVGAGI come from the germline V gene. V was pared by 6 bases and J by 5 bases, with 16 bases between. This CDR3 is 14 amino acids long. The DNA of the CDR3 is TGTGCCAGCAGACCTCGACTTTCGGAGACTGAAGCTTTCTTT. Translated: CASRPRLSETEAFF.

The chain joins TRBV10-3 to TRBJ2-5; 10 bases align to TRBD2. The V gene end was trimmed by 3 bases and the J gene end by 3 bases; junction bases not matched to a gene: 1. CDR3 length: 14 amino acids. CDR1 ENHRY and CDR2 SYGVKD come from the germline V gene. CDR3 nucleotide sequence: TGTGCCATCAGTGATGGACTAGCGGAAGAGACCCAGTACTTC. Its protein product is CAISDGLAEETQYF.

The V and J genes are TRBV7-2 and TRBJ2-7; the D gene is possibly TRBD1 (5 bases). The CDR3 contains 12 residues. The V and J ends lost 5 bases and 6 bases respectively, with 11 bases between them. The germline CDR1 and CDR2 sequences are SGHTA and FQGNSA. CDR3 sequence (DNA): TGTGCCAGCAGCGCTCCAGGGTTCGAGCAGTACTTC. Translation gives CASSAPGFEQYF. Full variable domain (rest looked up from reference TRBV7-2 and TRBJ2-7): GAGVSQSPSNKVTEKGKDVELRCDPISGHTALYWYRQSLGQGLEFLIYFQGNSAPDKSGLPSDRFSAERTGGSVSTLTIQRTQQEDSAVYLCASSAPGFEQYFGPGTRLTVT.

This clone has just one count. The chain has TRBV10-1 and TRBJ1-1; no clear D gene. The germline V gene encodes CDR1 WNHNN and CDR2 SYGVQD (reference sequence). CDR3 size: 13 residues. V lost 3 bases and J lost 3, with 8 bases in between. CDR3 nucleotides: TGCGCCAGCAGTGATCCCGGGGACACTGAAGCTTTCTTT. This codes for CASSDPGDTEAFF.

The J gene is TRBJ2-2, the V gene TRBV9; D may be TRBD1 (6 bases). Germline V gene data show CDR1 as SGDLS and CDR2 as YYNGEE. The CDR3 extends over 15 amino acids. Deletions cut 3 bases from V and 4 bases from J, with 13 bases between. The CDR3 nucleotides are TGTGCCAGCAGCGCACAGGGTACCGGCACCGGGGAGCTGTTTTTT. It specifies CASSAQGTGTGELFF.

This clone was seen only a few times. This chain links TRBV7-2 with TRBJ1-3; possibly TRBD1 for D (6 bases). Trimming took 2 bases from V and 4 from J, leaving 12 bases between them. CDR1 is SGHTA, CDR2 FQGNSA, per germline. The CDR3 is made up of 15 amino acids. CDR3 sequence reads: CASSLQTGRGNTIYF. The CDR3 region has the DNA TGTGCCAGCAGCTTACAAACAGGGAGAGGAAACACCATATATTTT.

This clone was recorded only once. The chain recombines TRBV11-2 with TRBJ2-1, with TRBD1 matching 9 bases. Trimming removed 0 bases from V and 5 bases from J; junction bases left unmatched: 17. The CDR3 covers 20 residues. The germline CDR1 and CDR2 sequences are SGHAT and FQNNGV. The CDR3 DNA reads as TGTGCCAGCAGCTTAGAAAATCTAGGGACAGGGACAATGGGGAACAATGAGCAGTTCTTC. Its translation: CASSLENLGTGTMGNNEQFF.

This sequence joins TRBV4-2 and TRBJ2-3; 7 bases agree with TRBD2. Looked up from germline, CDR1 is LGHNA and CDR2 is YNFKEQ. The CDR3 consists of 16 residues. The J segment lost 0 bases and the V segment lost 0 bases, leaving 3 bases of the junction unmatched. CDR3 residues: CASSQDRDYSTDTQYF. CDR3 bases: TGTGCCAGCAGCCAAGACCGGGACTACAGCACAGATACGCAGTATTTT.